These T cell receptor beta chains were read from a single sample in a study of vaccination and CD4 T cells after COVID-19. These receptors have no identified antigens. Via MiXCR, TCRdb re-called the PCR reads, giving one row per CDR3 protein. In the table there are fewer than 30,000 distinct CDR3 sequences, around 28% of which are singletons. Specimen: CD4+ T cells from blood, cultured in vitro, collected about 7 months after SARS-CoV-2 vaccination. The source of these receptors is a human donor who had recovered from COVID-19. Both conserved end residues are part of each CDR3. Each record gives: D gene, clone size, J gene, V gene, CDR3 DNA, CDR3 protein. A D gene is named only where the DNA matches it firmly. Some rows mark clone size as missing; the rest say once, few, many or name a class of expanded clone.

D gene: .; clone size: .; J gene: TRBJ2-3; V gene: TRBV6-1; CDR3 DNA: TGTGCCAGCAGTCCCCGGGGGCAAGAGGCCACAGATACGCAGTATTTT; CDR3 protein: CASSPRGQEATDTQYF
D gene: .; clone size: .; J gene: TRBJ2-7; V gene: TRBV20-1; CDR3 DNA: TGCAGTGCCACCTCGGTGGGAACTAAACGACACTCCTACGAGCAGTACTTC; CDR3 protein: CSATSVGTKRHSYEQYF
D gene: TRBD1; clone size: .; J gene: TRBJ1-5; V gene: TRBV6-1; CDR3 DNA: TGTGCCAGCAGCCGGGACAGGTTAAATCAGCCCCAGCATTTT; CDR3 protein: CASSRDRLNQPQHF
D gene: TRBD1; clone size: .; J gene: TRBJ1-1; V gene: TRBV20-1; CDR3 DNA: TGCAGTGCTGGCACAGGGGGCACTGAAGCTTTCTTT; CDR3 protein: CSAGTGGTEAFF
D gene: TRBD2; clone size: .; J gene: TRBJ2-3; V gene: TRBV15; CDR3 DNA: TGTGCCACCAGCCCCCGACTAGCGGGCACAGATACGCAGTATTTT; CDR3 protein: CATSPRLAGTDTQYF
D gene: .; clone size: .; J gene: TRBJ1-5; V gene: TRBV12-3/TRBV12-4; CDR3 DNA: TGTGCCAGCAGTTTCGGGGTTGAGCAGCCCCAGCATTTT; CDR3 protein: CASSFGVEQPQHF
D gene: TRBD2; clone size: .; J gene: TRBJ2-1; V gene: TRBV6-5; CDR3 DNA: TGTGCCAGCAGTTACTCCGGGACTAGCAATGAGCAGTTCTTC; CDR3 protein: CASSYSGTSNEQFF
D gene: .; clone size: .; J gene: TRBJ2-5; V gene: TRBV20-1; CDR3 DNA: TGCAGTGCTAGAGGTGGGAAGGGCGGGTCGGGGGAGACCCAGTACTTC; CDR3 protein: CSARGGKGGSGETQYF
D gene: TRBD1; clone size: .; J gene: TRBJ2-7; V gene: TRBV20-1; CDR3 DNA: TGCAGTGGGACGGGGGACAGGCCTGAAGACTACGAGCAGTACTTC; CDR3 protein: CSGTGDRPEDYEQYF
D gene: .; clone size: few; J gene: TRBJ1-1; V gene: TRBV28; CDR3 DNA: TGTGCCAGCAGTTTGAGGTCTGAAGCTTTCTTT; CDR3 protein: CASSLRSEAFF
D gene: TRBD1; clone size: .; J gene: TRBJ1-2; V gene: TRBV6-1; CDR3 DNA: TGTGCCAGCAGGACAGGGGATAACTATGGCTACACCTTC; CDR3 protein: CASRTGDNYGYTF
D gene: .; clone size: .; J gene: TRBJ2-5; V gene: TRBV20-1; CDR3 DNA: TGCAGCGCCCCCGGGGTTCAAGAGACCCAGTACTTC; CDR3 protein: CSAPGVQETQYF
D gene: .; clone size: .; J gene: TRBJ1-6; V gene: TRBV9; CDR3 DNA: TGTGCCAGCAGCTTCGGCCGTGGATCACCCCTCCACTTT; CDR3 protein: CASSFGRGSPLHF
D gene: .; clone size: few; J gene: TRBJ2-3; V gene: TRBV20-1; CDR3 DNA: TGCAGTGCCCCTCCGCCGGTTAGCACAGATACGCAGTATTTT; CDR3 protein: CSAPPPVSTDTQYF
D gene: .; clone size: .; J gene: TRBJ2-7; V gene: TRBV20-1; CDR3 DNA: TGCAGTGCCGCCGGACAGCTCGCCTACGAGCAGTACTTC; CDR3 protein: CSAAGQLAYEQYF
D gene: TRBD2; clone size: .; J gene: TRBJ2-7; V gene: TRBV7-9; CDR3 DNA: TGTGCCAGCAGCTCTCCATATAGCGGGAAGGAAAACGAGCAGTACTTC; CDR3 protein: CASSSPYSGKENEQYF
D gene: .; clone size: .; J gene: TRBJ2-5; V gene: TRBV6-1; CDR3 DNA: TGTGCCAGCAGCGGGCCTACTTTATCGGAGACCCAGTACTTC; CDR3 protein: CASSGPTLSETQYF
D gene: .; clone size: .; J gene: TRBJ2-2; V gene: TRBV6-1; CDR3 DNA: TGTGCCAGCAGGGAAATGGGGAACACCGGGGAGCTGTTTTTT; CDR3 protein: CASREMGNTGELFF
D gene: .; clone size: few; J gene: TRBJ2-7; V gene: TRBV20-1; CDR3 DNA: TGCAGTGCTAGAGATATGGAGGATTTCTACGAGCAGTACTTC; CDR3 protein: CSARDMEDFYEQYF
D gene: TRBD1; clone size: .; J gene: TRBJ2-3; V gene: TRBV6-4; CDR3 DNA: TGTGCCAGCAGTGACGGGACAGGGGGCGCAGATACGCAGTATTTT; CDR3 protein: CASSDGTGGADTQYF
D gene: .; clone size: medium-sized; J gene: TRBJ2-5; V gene: TRBV7-9; CDR3 DNA: TGTGCCAGCAGCTTAGCGTCAGAGACCCAGTACTTC; CDR3 protein: CASSLASETQYF
D gene: TRBD1; clone size: few; J gene: TRBJ1-6; V gene: TRBV7-3; CDR3 DNA: TGTGCCAGCAGCTCAACAGGGGTGGGTTCACCCCTCCACTTT; CDR3 protein: CASSSTGVGSPLHF
D gene: TRBD1; clone size: few; J gene: TRBJ1-2; V gene: TRBV28; CDR3 DNA: TGTGCCAGCAGTCTCGGACAGGCCTATGGCTACACCTTC; CDR3 protein: CASSLGQAYGYTF
D gene: TRBD2; clone size: .; J gene: TRBJ2-1; V gene: TRBV4-1; CDR3 DNA: TGCGCCAGCAGCCAAGAGCCTGGCGGGAGTGAACAGTTCTTC; CDR3 protein: CASSQEPGGSEQFF
D gene: .; clone size: few; J gene: TRBJ1-5; V gene: TRBV28; CDR3 DNA: TGTGCCAGCAGTTTCCCCGGGCAGGGGAATCAGCCCCAGCATTTT; CDR3 protein: CASSFPGQGNQPQHF
D gene: .; clone size: few; J gene: TRBJ2-1; V gene: TRBV7-3; CDR3 DNA: TGTGCCAGCAGCTTAGAGGGGACCTACGGGTACAATGAGCAGTTCTTC; CDR3 protein: CASSLEGTYGYNEQFF
D gene: .; clone size: .; J gene: TRBJ2-7; V gene: TRBV10-3; CDR3 DNA: TGTGCCATCACTAGCAGGGGGCCCGCCGGGGGGGAGCAGTACTTC; CDR3 protein: CAITSRGPAGGEQYF
D gene: .; clone size: once; J gene: TRBJ2-1; V gene: TRBV4-1; CDR3 DNA: TGCGCCAGCAGCCAAGTCGATGAGCAGTTCTTC; CDR3 protein: CASSQVDEQFF
D gene: .; clone size: .; J gene: TRBJ1-1; V gene: TRBV20-1; CDR3 DNA: TGCAGTGCTAGAGTTCCCAGTGAAGCTTTCTTT; CDR3 protein: CSARVPSEAFF
D gene: TRBD2; clone size: few; J gene: TRBJ2-5; V gene: TRBV5-1; CDR3 DNA: TGCGCCAGCAGCTCGGGACTAGCCTCAGAGACCCAGTACTTC; CDR3 protein: CASSSGLASETQYF
D gene: .; clone size: .; J gene: TRBJ1-2; V gene: TRBV5-4; CDR3 DNA: TGTGCCAGCAGCTTGGACAGCTATGGCTACACCTTC; CDR3 protein: CASSLDSYGYTF
D gene: .; clone size: medium-sized; J gene: TRBJ1-2; V gene: TRBV6-1; CDR3 DNA: TGTGCCAGCATCCCCAGGGAGGGTTATGGCTACACCTTC; CDR3 protein: CASIPREGYGYTF
D gene: .; clone size: few; J gene: TRBJ2-2; V gene: TRBV10-3; CDR3 DNA: TGTGCCACCGACGGCTCGACGGCGAACACCGGGGAGCTGTTTTTT; CDR3 protein: CATDGSTANTGELFF
D gene: .; clone size: .; J gene: TRBJ2-1; V gene: TRBV7-9; CDR3 DNA: TGTGCCAGCAGCCCCCCCGACTGGGCGGGGAAAGTCAATGAGCAGTTCTTC; CDR3 protein: CASSPPDWAGKVNEQFF
D gene: TRBD1; clone size: few; J gene: TRBJ1-5; V gene: TRBV27; CDR3 DNA: TGTGCCAGCAGTACGCGGGGACAGACCAATCAGCCCCAGCATTTT; CDR3 protein: CASSTRGQTNQPQHF
D gene: .; clone size: .; J gene: TRBJ2-2; V gene: TRBV5-4; CDR3 DNA: TGTGCCAGTAGCAGGGGAGACACCGGGGAGCTGTTTTTT; CDR3 protein: CASSRGDTGELFF
D gene: TRBD1; clone size: .; J gene: TRBJ1-5; V gene: TRBV28; CDR3 DNA: TGTGCCAGCAGTAAGACAGGGCAGTGGCATTTT; CDR3 protein: CASSKTGQWHF
D gene: TRBD2; clone size: few; J gene: TRBJ2-3; V gene: TRBV7-2; CDR3 DNA: TGTGCCAGCAGCTCAAACCTAGCGGGAGGCGCAGATACGCAGTATTTT; CDR3 protein: CASSSNLAGGADTQYF
D gene: TRBD1; clone size: .; J gene: TRBJ2-6; V gene: TRBV7-2; CDR3 DNA: TGTGCCAGCGGGACAGGCCACTCTGGGGCCAACGTCCTGACTTTC; CDR3 protein: CASGTGHSGANVLTF
D gene: TRBD2; clone size: .; J gene: TRBJ2-1; V gene: TRBV20-1; CDR3 DNA: TGCAGTGCTTTAAGCCTCCGGGGACTAGCGGGAGGCTCCTACAATGAGCAGTTCTTC; CDR3 protein: CSALSLRGLAGGSYNEQFF
D gene: TRBD1; clone size: .; J gene: TRBJ1-5; V gene: TRBV5-8; CDR3 DNA: TGTGCCAGCAGCCCCCGGGACAGGGCCCCCAATAGCAATCAGCCCCAGCATTTT; CDR3 protein: CASSPRDRAPNSNQPQHF
D gene: .; clone size: .; J gene: TRBJ2-5; V gene: TRBV6-5; CDR3 DNA: TGTGCCAGCAGTTACTCGGGTCAGCAAGGGGAGACCCAGTACTTC; CDR3 protein: CASSYSGQQGETQYF
D gene: TRBD2; clone size: .; J gene: TRBJ2-7; V gene: TRBV5-4; CDR3 DNA: TGTGCCAGCAGCTTTGGGACTAGCGGCTACGAGCAGTACTTC; CDR3 protein: CASSFGTSGYEQYF
D gene: .; clone size: .; J gene: TRBJ2-3; V gene: TRBV4-2; CDR3 DNA: TGTGCCAGCAGCCAAGATAGGGGCACAGATACGCAGTATTTT; CDR3 protein: CASSQDRGTDTQYF
D gene: TRBD1; clone size: .; J gene: TRBJ2-7; V gene: TRBV5-1; CDR3 DNA: TGCGCCAGCAGCTTAGGGACAGGGGGCAACGAGCAGTACTTC; CDR3 protein: CASSLGTGGNEQYF
D gene: TRBD2; clone size: .; J gene: TRBJ2-5; V gene: TRBV7-3; CDR3 DNA: TGTGCCAGCAGCTTAAGTGTCGGGAGGGGAGAGACCCAGTACTTC; CDR3 protein: CASSLSVGRGETQYF
D gene: TRBD2; clone size: .; J gene: TRBJ2-3; V gene: TRBV6-1; CDR3 DNA: TGTGCCAGCCGACTAGCGGTTAGCACAGATACGCAGTATTTT; CDR3 protein: CASRLAVSTDTQYF
D gene: .; clone size: .; J gene: TRBJ1-2; V gene: TRBV10-3; CDR3 DNA: TGTGCCATCAGTGATTTAGGCGTCGGCTACACCTTC; CDR3 protein: CAISDLGVGYTF